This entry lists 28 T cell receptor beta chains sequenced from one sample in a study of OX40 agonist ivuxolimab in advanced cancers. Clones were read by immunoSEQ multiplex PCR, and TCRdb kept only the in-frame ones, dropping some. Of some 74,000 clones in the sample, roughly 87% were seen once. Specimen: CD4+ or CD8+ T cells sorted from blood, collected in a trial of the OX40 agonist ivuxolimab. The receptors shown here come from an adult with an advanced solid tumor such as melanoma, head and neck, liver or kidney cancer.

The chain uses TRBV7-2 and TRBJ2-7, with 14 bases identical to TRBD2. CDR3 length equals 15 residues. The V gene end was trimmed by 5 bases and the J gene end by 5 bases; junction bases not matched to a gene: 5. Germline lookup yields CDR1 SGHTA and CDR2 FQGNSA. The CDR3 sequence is CASSNQGLAGDEQYF. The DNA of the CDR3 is TGTGCCAGCAGCAACCAGGGACTAGCGGGAGACGAGCAGTACTTC.

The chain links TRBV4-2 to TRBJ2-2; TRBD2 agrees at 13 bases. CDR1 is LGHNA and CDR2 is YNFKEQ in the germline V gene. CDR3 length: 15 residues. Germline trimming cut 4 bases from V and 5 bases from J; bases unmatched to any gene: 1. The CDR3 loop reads CASSLGLAGTGELFF. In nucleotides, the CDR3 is TGTGCCAGCAGCCTGGGACTAGCGGGAACCGGGGAGCTGTTTTTT.

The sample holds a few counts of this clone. CDR3 coding DNA: TGCGCCAGCAGCGACAGCCGCGCAACTAATGAAAAACTGTTTTTT. Amino acid sequence: CASSDSRATNEKLFF. The chain recombines TRBV10-2 with TRBJ1-4; maybe TRBD1 (5 bases). The germline V and J ends were trimmed by 6 bases and 0 bases, with 11 bases remaining between them. The CDR3 consists of 15 residues. CDR1 and CDR2 from the germline V gene are WSHSY and SAAADI.

CDR3 DNA sequence: TGTGCCAGCAGTGAAGCCGGGACTAGCGGGTACGAGCAGTACTTC. Translated, it gives CASSEAGTSGYEQYF. V and J are TRBV6-1 and TRBJ2-7; 12 positions match TRBD2. The CDR3 is 15 residues long. CDR1 is MNHNS and CDR2 is SASEGT in the germline V gene. V lost 0 bases, J lost 4 bases, and 1 base stayed unmatched.

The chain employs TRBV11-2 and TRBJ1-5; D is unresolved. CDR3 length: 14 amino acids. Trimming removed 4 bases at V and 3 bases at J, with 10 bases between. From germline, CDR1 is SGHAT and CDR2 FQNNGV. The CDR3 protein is CASSSGRLNQPQHF. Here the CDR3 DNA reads TGTGCCAGCAGCTCAGGCAGACTCAATCAGCCCCAGCATTTT.

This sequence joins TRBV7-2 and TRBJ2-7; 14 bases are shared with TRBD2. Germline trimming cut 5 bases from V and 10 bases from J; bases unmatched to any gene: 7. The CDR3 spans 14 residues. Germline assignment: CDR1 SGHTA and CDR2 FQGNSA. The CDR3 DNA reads TGTGCCAGCAGCCCTCGGACTAGCGGGGGGCTACAGTACTTC. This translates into CASSPRTSGGLQYF.

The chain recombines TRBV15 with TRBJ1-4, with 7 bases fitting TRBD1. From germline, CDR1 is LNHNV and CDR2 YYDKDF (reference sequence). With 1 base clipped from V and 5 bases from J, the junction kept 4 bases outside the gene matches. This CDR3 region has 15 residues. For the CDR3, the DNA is TGTGCCACCAGCAGAGCAAGGGGGCAAAATGAAAAACTGTTTTTT. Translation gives CATSRARGQNEKLFF.

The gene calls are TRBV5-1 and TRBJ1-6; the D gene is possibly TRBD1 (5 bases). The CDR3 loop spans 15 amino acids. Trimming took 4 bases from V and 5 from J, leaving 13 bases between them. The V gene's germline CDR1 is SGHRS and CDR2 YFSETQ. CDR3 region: CASSVGGTDNSPLHF. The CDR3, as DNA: TGCGCCAGCAGCGTGGGAGGGACGGATAATTCACCCCTCCACTTT. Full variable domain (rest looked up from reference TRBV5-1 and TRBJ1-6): KAGVTQTPRYLIKTRGQQVTLSCSPISGHRSVSWYQQTPGQGLQFLFEYFSETQRNKGNFPGRFSGRQFSNSRSEMNVSTLELGDSALYLCASSVGGTDNSPLHFGNGTRLTVT.

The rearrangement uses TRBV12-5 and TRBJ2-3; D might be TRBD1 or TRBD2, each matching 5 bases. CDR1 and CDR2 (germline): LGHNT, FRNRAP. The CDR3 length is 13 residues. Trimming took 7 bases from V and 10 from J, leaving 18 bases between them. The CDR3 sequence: CASASEGKTPQYF. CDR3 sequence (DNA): TGTGCTAGTGCCTCAGAGGGGAAAACCCCGCAGTATTTT.

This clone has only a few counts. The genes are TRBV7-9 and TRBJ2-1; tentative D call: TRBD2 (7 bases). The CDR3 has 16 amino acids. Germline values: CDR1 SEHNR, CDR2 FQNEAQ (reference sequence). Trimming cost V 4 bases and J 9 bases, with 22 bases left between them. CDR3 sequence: CASSSNRARGVVEQFF. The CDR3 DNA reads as TGTGCCAGCAGCTCCAACAGGGCACGGGGGGTCGTTGAGCAGTTCTTC.

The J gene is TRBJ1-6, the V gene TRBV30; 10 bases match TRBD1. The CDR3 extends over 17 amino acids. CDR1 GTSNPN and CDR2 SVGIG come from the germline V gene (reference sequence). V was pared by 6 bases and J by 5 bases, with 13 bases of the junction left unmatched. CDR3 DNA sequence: TGTGCCTGCGTTTCCCGGGACAGGGGAACAGATAATTCACCCCTCCACTTT. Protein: CACVSRDRGTDNSPLHF.

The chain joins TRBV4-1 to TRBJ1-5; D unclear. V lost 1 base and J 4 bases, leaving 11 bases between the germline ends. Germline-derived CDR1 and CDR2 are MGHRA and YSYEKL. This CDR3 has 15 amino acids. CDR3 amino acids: CASSQADQFNQPQHF. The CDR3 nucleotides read TGCGCCAGCAGCCAAGCAGACCAATTTAATCAGCCCCAGCATTTT.

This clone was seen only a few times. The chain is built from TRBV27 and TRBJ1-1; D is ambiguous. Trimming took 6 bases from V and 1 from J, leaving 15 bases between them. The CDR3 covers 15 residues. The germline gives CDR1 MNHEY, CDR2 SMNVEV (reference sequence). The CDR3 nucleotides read TGTGCCAGCAGGAATCCCAGAGTGGGGAACACTGAAGCTTTCTTT. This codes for CASRNPRVGNTEAFF.

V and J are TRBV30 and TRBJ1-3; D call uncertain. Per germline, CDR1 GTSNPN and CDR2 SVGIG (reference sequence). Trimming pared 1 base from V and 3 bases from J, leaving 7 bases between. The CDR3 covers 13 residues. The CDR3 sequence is CAWSGTLGNTIYF. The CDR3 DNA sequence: TGTGCCTGGAGTGGAACACTTGGAAACACCATATATTTT. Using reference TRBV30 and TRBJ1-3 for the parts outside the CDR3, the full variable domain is SQTIHQWPATLVQPVGSPLSLECTVEGTSNPNLYWYRQAAGRGLQLLFYSVGIGQISSEVPQNLSASRPQDRQFILSSKKLLLSDSGFYLCAWSGTLGNTIYFGEGSWLTVV.

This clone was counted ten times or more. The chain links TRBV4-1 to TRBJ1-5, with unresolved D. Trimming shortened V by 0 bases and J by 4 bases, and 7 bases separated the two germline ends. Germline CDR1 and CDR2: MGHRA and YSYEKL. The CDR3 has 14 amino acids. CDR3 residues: CASSQESGNQPQHF. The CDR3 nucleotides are TGCGCCAGCAGCCAAGAATCGGGGAATCAGCCCCAGCATTTT.

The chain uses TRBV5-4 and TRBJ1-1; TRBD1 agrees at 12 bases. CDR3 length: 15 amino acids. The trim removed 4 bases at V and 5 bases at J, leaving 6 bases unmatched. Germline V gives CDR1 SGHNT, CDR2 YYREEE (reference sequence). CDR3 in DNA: TGTGCCAGCAGCAGTGGGACAGGGGGCTGGACTGAAGCTTTCTTT. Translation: CASSSGTGGWTEAFF.

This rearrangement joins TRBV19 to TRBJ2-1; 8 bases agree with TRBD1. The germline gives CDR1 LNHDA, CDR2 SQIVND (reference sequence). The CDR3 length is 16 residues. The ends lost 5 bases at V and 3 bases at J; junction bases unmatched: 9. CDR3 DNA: TGTGCCAGTAGTCGGGTGGGGACAGGCGGCTACAATGAGCAGTTCTTC. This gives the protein CASSRVGTGGYNEQFF.

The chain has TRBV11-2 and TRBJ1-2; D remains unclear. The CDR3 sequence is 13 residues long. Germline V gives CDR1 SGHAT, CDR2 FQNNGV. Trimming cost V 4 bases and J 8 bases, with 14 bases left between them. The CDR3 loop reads CASSSPRRPGYTF. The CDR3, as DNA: TGTGCCAGCAGCTCCCCGCGGCGCCCCGGCTACACCTTC.

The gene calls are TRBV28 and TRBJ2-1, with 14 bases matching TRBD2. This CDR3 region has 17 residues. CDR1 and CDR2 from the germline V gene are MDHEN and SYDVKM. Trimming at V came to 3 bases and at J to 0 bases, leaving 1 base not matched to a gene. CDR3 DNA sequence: TGTGCCAGCAGTTTCGGACTAGCGGGGGGCTCCTACAATGAGCAGTTCTTC. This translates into CASSFGLAGGSYNEQFF.

CDR3 coding DNA: TGTGCCAGTAGAATACAAGGGCTCAGCAATCAGCCCCAGCATTTT. Its protein product is CASRIQGLSNQPQHF. The V call is TRBV19, the J call TRBJ1-5; no definite D call. The germline gives CDR1 LNHDA, CDR2 SQIVND (reference sequence). This CDR3 comprises 15 residues. V was shortened by 6 bases and J by 1 base, with 13 bases between the two germline ends.

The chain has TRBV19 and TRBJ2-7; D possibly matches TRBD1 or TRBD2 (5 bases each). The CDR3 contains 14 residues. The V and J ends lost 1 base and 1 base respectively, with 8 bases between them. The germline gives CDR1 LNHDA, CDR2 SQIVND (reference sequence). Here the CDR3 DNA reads TGTGCCAGTAGTATAGGTGGGGGTTCCTACGAGCAGTACTTC. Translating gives CASSIGGGSYEQYF.

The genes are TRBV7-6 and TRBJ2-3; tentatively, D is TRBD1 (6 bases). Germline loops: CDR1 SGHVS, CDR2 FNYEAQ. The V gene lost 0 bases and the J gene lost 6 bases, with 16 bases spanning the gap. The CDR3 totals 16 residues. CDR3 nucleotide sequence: TGTGCCAGCAGCTTAGCAGGCGGTACAAGGGGGGATACGCAGTATTTT. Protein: CASSLAGGTRGDTQYF. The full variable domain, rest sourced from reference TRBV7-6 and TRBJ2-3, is GAGVSQSPRYKVTKRGQDVALRCDPISGHVSLYWYRQALGQGPEFLTYFNYEAQQDKSGLPNDRFSAERPEGSISTLTIQRTEQRDSAMYRCASSLAGGTRGDTQYFGPGTRLTVL.

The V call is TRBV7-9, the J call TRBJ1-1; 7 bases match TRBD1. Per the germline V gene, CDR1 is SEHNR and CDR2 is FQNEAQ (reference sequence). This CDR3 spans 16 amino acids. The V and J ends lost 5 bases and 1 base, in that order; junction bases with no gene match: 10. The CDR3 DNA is TGTGCCAGCAGCGACAGGGCGGGCAGGGGGAACACTGAAGCTTTCTTT. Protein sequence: CASSDRAGRGNTEAFF.

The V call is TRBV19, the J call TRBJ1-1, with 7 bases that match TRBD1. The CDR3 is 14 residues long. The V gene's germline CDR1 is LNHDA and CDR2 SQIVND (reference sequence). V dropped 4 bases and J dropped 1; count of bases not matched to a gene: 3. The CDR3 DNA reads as TGTGCCAGTAGTACGGGACAGCCGAACACTGAAGCTTTCTTT. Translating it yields CASSTGQPNTEAFF. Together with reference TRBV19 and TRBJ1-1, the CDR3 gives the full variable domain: DGGITQSPKYLFRKEGQNVTLSCEQNLNHDAMYWYRQDPGQGLRLIYYSQIVNDFQKGDIAEGYSVSREKKESFPLTVTSAQKNPTAFYLCASSTGQPNTEAFFGQGTRLTVV.

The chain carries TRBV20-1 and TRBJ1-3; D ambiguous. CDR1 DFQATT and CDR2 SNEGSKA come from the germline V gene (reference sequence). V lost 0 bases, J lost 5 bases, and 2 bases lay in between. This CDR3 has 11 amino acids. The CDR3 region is CSARDRNTIYF. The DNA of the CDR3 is TGCAGTGCTAGAGACAGAAACACCATATATTTT.

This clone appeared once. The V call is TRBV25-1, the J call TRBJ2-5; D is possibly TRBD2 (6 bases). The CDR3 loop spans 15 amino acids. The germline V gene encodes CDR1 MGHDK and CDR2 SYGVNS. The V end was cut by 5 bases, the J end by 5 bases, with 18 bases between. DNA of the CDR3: TGTGCCAGCAGTCGCGGAGGGGACGTTAGCGAGACCCAGTACTTC. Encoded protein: CASSRGGDVSETQYF.

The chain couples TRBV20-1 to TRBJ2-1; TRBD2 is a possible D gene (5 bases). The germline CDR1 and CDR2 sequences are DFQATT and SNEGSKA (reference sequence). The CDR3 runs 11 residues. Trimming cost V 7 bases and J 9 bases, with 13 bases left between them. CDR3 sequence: CSGGGAFEQFF. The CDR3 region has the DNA TGCAGTGGAGGAGGAGCATTTGAGCAGTTCTTC.

The CDR3: CASSYSAHSGNTIYF. CDR3 in DNA: TGTGCCAGCAGTTACTCAGCGCACTCTGGAAACACCATATATTTT. The rearrangement joins TRBV6-5 to TRBJ1-3; D gene ambiguous. Germline CDR1 reads MNHEY; CDR2 reads SVGAGI. The length of the CDR3 is 15 residues. V gave up 0 bases and J gave up 0 bases, with 6 bases separating them.